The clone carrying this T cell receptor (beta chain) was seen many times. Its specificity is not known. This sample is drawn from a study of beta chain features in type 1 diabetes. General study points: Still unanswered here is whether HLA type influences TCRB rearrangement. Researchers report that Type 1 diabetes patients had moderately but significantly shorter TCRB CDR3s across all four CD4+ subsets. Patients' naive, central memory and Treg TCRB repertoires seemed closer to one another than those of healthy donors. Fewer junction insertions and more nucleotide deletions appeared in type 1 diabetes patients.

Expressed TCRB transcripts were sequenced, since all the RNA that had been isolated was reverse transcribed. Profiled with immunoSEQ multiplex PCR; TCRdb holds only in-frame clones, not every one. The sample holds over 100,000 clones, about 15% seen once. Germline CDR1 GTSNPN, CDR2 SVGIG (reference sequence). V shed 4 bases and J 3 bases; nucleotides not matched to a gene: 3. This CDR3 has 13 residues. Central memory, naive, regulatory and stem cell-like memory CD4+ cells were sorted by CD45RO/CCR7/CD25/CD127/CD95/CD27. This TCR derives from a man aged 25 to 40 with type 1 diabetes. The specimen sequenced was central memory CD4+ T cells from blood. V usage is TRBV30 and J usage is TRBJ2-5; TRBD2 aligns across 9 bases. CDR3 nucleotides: TGTGCCTGGACCCTAGCGGGGAAAGAGACCCAGTACTTC. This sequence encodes CAWTLAGKETQYF. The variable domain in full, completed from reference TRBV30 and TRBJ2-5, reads SQTIHQWPATLVQPVGSPLSLECTVEGTSNPNLYWYRQAAGRGLQLLFYSVGIGQISSEVPQNLSASRPQDRQFILSSKKLLLSDSGFYLCAWTLAGKETQYFGPGTRLLVL.